These 15 T cell receptor beta chains originate from one sample sequenced in a study of OX40 agonist ivuxolimab in advanced cancers. Generated by immunoSEQ multiplex PCR, the TCRdb table keeps only in-frame clones and is missing some. The repertoire includes about 78,000 clones, 92% of them detected once, and 2.5% to 3.5% sits in the top ten. Sample: CD4+ or CD8+ T cells sorted from blood, taken in a trial of the OX40 agonist ivuxolimab. The receptors were sampled from an adult with an advanced solid tumor such as melanoma, head and neck, liver or kidney cancer.

The count of this clone is one. V gene TRBV19 combines with J gene TRBJ1-2; D might be TRBD1 (5 bases). This CDR3 region has 16 residues. Germline V lookup: CDR1 LNHDA, CDR2 SQIVND (reference sequence). V lost 5 bases and J lost 0, with 16 bases in between. CDR3 residues: CASSLKPGPTNYGYTF. CDR3 in DNA: TGTGCCAGTAGTCTTAAACCGGGACCCACTAACTATGGCTACACCTTC. Combining the CDR3 with reference TRBV19 and TRBJ1-2 gives the whole variable domain DGGITQSPKYLFRKEGQNVTLSCEQNLNHDAMYWYRQDPGQGLRLIYYSQIVNDFQKGDIAEGYSVSREKKESFPLTVTSAQKNPTAFYLCASSLKPGPTNYGYTFGSGTRLTVV.

This chain connects TRBV5-8 to TRBJ2-7; 14 bases align to TRBD2. Germline V gives CDR1 SGHTS, CDR2 YDEGEE. The CDR3 has 14 amino acids. V was pared by 4 bases and J by 8 bases, with 5 bases of the junction left unmatched. CDR3 residues: CASSLGTSGSKQYF. CDR3 nucleotide sequence: TGTGCCAGCAGCCTGGGGACTAGCGGGAGCAAGCAGTACTTC.

The genes are TRBV2 and TRBJ1-5; possible D gene TRBD1, 6 bases. CDR1 is SNHLY and CDR2 is FYNNEI in the germline V gene. The CDR3 spans 15 residues. V lost 3 bases and J lost 5, with 14 bases in between. The chain's CDR3 is CASSDARGRDQPQHF. The CDR3 nucleotides read TGTGCCAGCAGTGATGCCAGGGGTAGGGATCAGCCCCAGCATTTT.

Here the CDR3 DNA reads TGTGCCAGCAGTTTCCTAGCGGGAGCTTCCAAAAACATTCAGTACTTC. This translates into CASSFLAGASKNIQYF. The chain couples TRBV6-5 to TRBJ2-4, with 10 bases matching TRBD2. V was clipped by 4 bases and J by 2 bases; unmatched bases: 5. CDR1 and CDR2 from the germline V gene are MNHEY and SVGAGI. The CDR3 sequence is 16 residues long.

This chain joins TRBV30 and TRBJ1-2; the D gene is possibly TRBD1 (5 bases). The V and J ends lost 1 base and 4 bases respectively, with 10 bases between them. The CDR3 totals 13 residues. CDR1 and CDR2 (germline): GTSNPN, SVGIG (reference sequence). CDR3 protein: CAWSDKGSYGYTF. The CDR3 DNA is TGTGCCTGGAGTGATAAGGGGAGCTATGGCTACACCTTC.

The gene calls are TRBV6-5 and TRBJ2-7, with 9 bases that match TRBD2. Looked up from germline, CDR1 is MNHEY and CDR2 is SVGAGI. The CDR3 has 15 residues. V trimming: 6 bases; J trimming: 3 bases; junction bases outside the gene matches: 9. The DNA for the CDR3 is TGTGCCAGCAGCCTACTAGCGGGCCTTCTCTACGAGCAGTACTTC. This gives the protein CASSLLAGLLYEQYF.

The chain joins TRBV28 to TRBJ2-1, with D perhaps matching TRBD1 (5 bases). The V gene lost 6 bases and the J gene lost 0 bases, with 21 bases spanning the gap. The CDR3 runs to 18 residues. From germline, CDR1 is MDHEN and CDR2 SYDVKM. In nucleotides, the CDR3 is TGTGCCAGCAGCAGACAAAGACAGAAATTGAGCTCCTACAATGAGCAGTTCTTC. This sequence encodes CASSRQRQKLSSYNEQFF.

V usage is TRBV20-1 and J usage is TRBJ1-2, with no clear D. This CDR3 is built from 11 residues. The germline V gene encodes CDR1 DFQATT and CDR2 SNEGSKA (reference sequence). CDR3 bases: TGCAGCCCCATCGGAGGCTATGGCTACACCTTC. This gives the protein CSPIGGYGYTF.

The J gene is TRBJ1-4, the V gene TRBV16; tentatively, D is TRBD1 (5 bases). Germline V CDR1 and CDR2: KGHSY, FQNENV. V shed 3 bases and J shed 2 bases, with 7 bases lying between them. The CDR3 length is 14 residues. The CDR3 loop reads CASSQTATNEKLFF. CDR3 DNA: TGTGCCAGCAGCCAGACAGCGACTAATGAAAAACTGTTTTTT. The whole variable domain, filled in from reference TRBV16 and TRBJ1-4, reads GEEVAQTPKHLVRGEGQKAKLYCAPIKGHSYVFWYQQVLKNEFKFLISFQNENVFDETGMPKERFSAKCLPNSPCSLEIQATKLEDSAVYFCASSQTATNEKLFFGSGTQLSVL.

The chain recombines TRBV28 with TRBJ1-2, with 9 bases matching TRBD1. CDR1 MDHEN and CDR2 SYDVKM come from the germline V gene. Trimming removed 6 bases from V and 2 bases from J; junction bases left unmatched: 1. The length of the CDR3 is 13 residues. CDR3: CASRTGGNYGYTF. The CDR3 nucleotides read TGTGCCAGCAGGACAGGGGGGAACTATGGCTACACCTTC.

This chain joins TRBV7-5 and TRBJ2-7; TRBD2, the table's D call, lacks a check against the DNA. TRBV7-5 is assigned pseudogene status. This CDR3 contains 15 residues. Here the CDR3 DNA reads TGTGCCAGAAGGGTGGGACTACTACCTTGTAGCGAGCAGTACTTC. Protein sequence: CARRVGLLPCSEQYF.

The genes are TRBV11-3 and TRBJ2-2; no reliable D call. CDR1 and CDR2 from the germline V gene are SGHNT and YENEEA. The CDR3 covers 14 residues. V was trimmed by 3 bases and J by 6 bases, leaving 11 bases between them. The CDR3 here is CASSFARPAGELFF. The CDR3 nucleotides are TGTGCCAGCAGCTTTGCAAGGCCGGCCGGGGAGCTGTTTTTT.

The chain combines TRBV10-3 with TRBJ1-4; D ambiguous. This CDR3 is built from 13 residues. With 6 bases removed from V and 14 bases from J, the gap between germline ends came to 19 bases. Germline lookup yields CDR1 ENHRY and CDR2 SYGVKD. The CDR3 DNA sequence: TGTGCCATCAGCGGAAGTCTCTTGGACCCTCTGTTTTTT. This codes for CAISGSLLDPLFF.

V usage is TRBV5-1 and J usage is TRBJ1-1; no clear D gene. The CDR3 totals 13 residues. Germline CDR1 is SGHRS and CDR2 is YFSETQ. V lost 5 bases to trimming and J lost 0 bases, with 8 bases between them. In DNA, the CDR3 is TGCGCCAGCAGAGCGGGAATGAACACTGAAGCTTTCTTT. Its protein product is CASRAGMNTEAFF.

V usage is TRBV7-8 and J usage is TRBJ1-5, with a weak D call TRBD1 (6 bases). V gave up 1 base and J gave up 0 bases, with 13 bases separating them. The CDR3 has 17 residues. CDR1 is SGHVS and CDR2 is FQNEAQ in the germline V gene. CDR3 protein: CASSLGIQGGSNQPQHF. The CDR3 DNA sequence: TGTGCCAGCAGCTTAGGAATACAGGGAGGTAGCAATCAGCCCCAGCATTTT.